Reported below is one TCR beta chain. The target antigen is unknown. Regarding time point: blood 2 weeks post-SBRT. Treatment meaning: 15 Gy SBRT to primary tumor, nephrectomy 4 weeks later. Radiation-treated patients gave blood at baseline, week 2 and week 4. The source of the sample is a study of radiation and T cells in renal cell carcinoma. Turning to the study itself: Nephrectomy followed 15 Gy stereotactic body radiation by 4 weeks.

The assay was immunoSEQ multiplex PCR, and TCRdb's table has in-frame clones only and misses some. The sample consists of more than 100,000 clones, roughly 91% of them appearing once. Study findings and constraints: From baseline, blood top tumor clonotypes peaked at 2 weeks post-radiation. Baseline intratumoral clonotype presence is unknown without pretreatment biopsies.

Trimming stripped 4 bases from V and 1 base from J, with 10 bases between. The length of the CDR3 is 14 residues. Germline CDR1 is SGHTA and CDR2 is FQGNSA. The TCR comes from a woman aged 70-85 years with renal cell carcinoma. V is TRBV7-2 and J is TRBJ1-2; D is uncertain. The sample here was blood, taken from a patient whose treatment included radiotherapy and nephrectomy. The CDR3 protein is CASSSAHINYGYTF. The DNA of the CDR3 is TGTGCCAGCAGCTCTGCACACATTAACTATGGCTACACCTTC.